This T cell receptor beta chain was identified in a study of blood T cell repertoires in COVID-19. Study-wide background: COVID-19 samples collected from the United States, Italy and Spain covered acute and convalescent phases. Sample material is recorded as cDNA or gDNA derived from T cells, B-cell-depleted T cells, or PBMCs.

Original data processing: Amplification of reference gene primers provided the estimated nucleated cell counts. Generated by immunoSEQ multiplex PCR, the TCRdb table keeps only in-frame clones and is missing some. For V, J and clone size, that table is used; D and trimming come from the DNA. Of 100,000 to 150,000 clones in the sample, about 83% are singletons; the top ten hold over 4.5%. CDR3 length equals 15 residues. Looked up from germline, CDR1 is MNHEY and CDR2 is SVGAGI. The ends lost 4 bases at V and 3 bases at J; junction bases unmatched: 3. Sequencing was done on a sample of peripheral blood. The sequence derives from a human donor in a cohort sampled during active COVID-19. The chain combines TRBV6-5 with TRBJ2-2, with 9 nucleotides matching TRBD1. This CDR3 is CASSFDRGYTGELFF. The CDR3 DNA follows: TGTGCCAGCAGTTTCGACAGGGGGTACACCGGGGAGCTGTTTTTT.